The text below deals with one T cell receptor beta chain. This clonotype was observed at least ten times. It lacks a known antigen. Base-call qualities are not available, and no considerably larger clone is one nucleotide away. This sample was included in a study of spatial heterogeneity in lung cancer (dated 2019 in TCRdb). Study-wide context: The donors were fewer than 90 patients from the lung TRACERx cohort who had early-stage, untreated non-small cell lung cancer. Follow-up PBMC samples were sequenced whenever the samples were available, and the median time to follow-up was about 2 years after resection. Beta-chain transcripts were consistently detected in greater numbers than alpha-chain transcripts, which likely reflected higher beta-chain transcript abundance. In the raw uncorrected reads, each unique combination of TCR and UMI appeared more than ten times on average. In non-small cell lung cancer, the study made a quantitative comparison of TCR alpha and beta repertoires among multiple tumor regions, matched nontumor lung and blood. Nonsynonymous mutation counts, determined by whole-exome sequencing of tumor tissue, were related to features of the TCR repertoire. At surgery, both alpha and beta chains were TCR-sequenced in about 200 tumor regions, fewer than 85 matched nontumor lung samples and a few dozen PBMC samples. Paper-wide results and their limitations: Confirming at a functional level the hypothesis that regional TCRs recognize regional mutations was considered to require additional single-cell paired TCR alpha and beta sequencing. Ubiquitous expanded tumor TCRs were detected in blood more often at tumor resection than at routine follow-up. Only 14 to 15 patients were included in comparisons of baseline and follow-up blood repertoires.

The library was obtained by 5' RACE. The sequencer was a NextSeq 500. The TCR library protocol attached a unique molecular identifier to each TCR cDNA molecule to allow correction of PCR and sequencing errors. The paper's data handling went like this. TCR identification, UMI-based error correction and CDR3 extraction were all carried out with Decombinator tools. TCRs above a frequency of 2 per 1,000, corresponding to the top 1% of the tumor frequency distribution, were defined as expanded. Each repertoire was subsampled 100 times to 5,000 TCRs, after which Renyi diversity was computed with the R vegan package. To build CDR3 similarity networks, amino acid triplet string-kernel similarity was used, and CDR3s were connected when their pairwise similarity was above 0.82. TCRdb ran its own pipeline on the public reads, namely fastp trimming at Q25 and MiXCR clone calling, and kept in-frame beta chains. One record per CDR3 amino acid sequence lists the most common genes and DNA. TCRdb, not the authors, supplied the V and J calls. For this sample there are over 70,000 distinct CDR3 sequences; around 9.3% appear just once. 1.9% of the sample rests with the top ten.

Including cysteine and phenylalanine, the CDR3 has 14 amino acids. Solely the CDR3 DNA is kept, with 42 bases framed from the first base. The germline V gene specifies SQVTM as CDR1 and ANQGSEA as CDR2. The junction carries 15 bases between V and J, which are trimmed by 4 bases and 2 bases respectively. Explained via the paper, the time point label denotes: blood at routine non-recurrence follow-up after resection. Without any cell sorting, TCR sequencing was performed on whole RNA extracted either from tumor and nontumor lung tissue or from cryopreserved PBMC samples. Only patients with enough RNA available from two or more tumor regions were chosen for TCR sequencing.

Material: PBMCs, obtained at follow-up. The chain couples TRBV29-1 to TRBJ2-7; the D gene identity is not certain. The clonotype originates from a female donor with early-stage non-small cell lung cancer. This receptor carries the CDR3 CSVGEVDGPYEQYF. The bases are TGCAGCGTTGGAGAGGTCGACGGCCCCTACGAGCAGTACTTC.